This TCR beta chain was found in a study of metastatic and nonmetastatic thyroid tumors (dated by TCRdb to between 2020 and 2021). A note on the overall study: For patients with malignant and with benign thyroid disease, the researchers compared repertoires between peripheral blood samples and tumor or nodule tissue samples.

The paper as a whole reports these results and caveats: TCR beta diversity was reported as significantly higher in malignant tumors than in benign nodules, in both blood and tumor samples.

This clone appeared many times. Its antigen remains undetermined. Base qualities are not provided; no much larger clone lies one nucleotide away. Before undergoing thyroid surgery, none of the patients had been given any kind of treatment. Using T-cell receptor beta sequencing, the study looked back at clinical samples from patients collected from about 2011 to 2019. Library creation used PCR. The sequencing machine was an Illumina HiSeq 4000. High-throughput sequencing was used to profile the CDR3 region of the TCR beta-chain in every patient. Under the source paper's analysis protocol: A classifier to discriminate distant-metastatic papillary thyroid cancer patients was built from CDR3 differences across clinicopathological groups. To measure repertoire diversity the researchers used the Shannon index, while the Morisita-Horn index served to gauge how similar the tumor and blood repertoires were. TCRdb reran the public reads through fastp at Q25 and MiXCR, keeping productive beta chains. V and J calls and clone size were set by TCRdb, not the authors. The sample table records about 49,000 clones; roughly 20% of these occur just once. 3.5% to 5% of the sample is taken by the ten largest.

V is cut by 3 bases and J by 4 bases, and the space between the germline ends is 9 bases. Including cysteine and phenylalanine, the CDR3 has 13 amino acids. The DNA shown is the 39-base CDR3, in frame from base 1. The CDR1 and CDR2 encoded by the germline V gene (reference sequence) are LNHDA and SQIVND. This TCR was recovered from a female donor with papillary thyroid cancer or a benign thyroid nodule (not recorded which). Some clones in this sample may be carry-over from other donors' samples. The chain uses TRBV19 and TRBJ1-1; tentative D gene TRBD1, with 5 bases matching. Source material: blood. The CDR3 region reads CASSIQGGTEAFF. In nucleotides, the sequence is TGTGCCAGTAGTATCCAGGGTGGCACTGAAGCTTTCTTT. Where the CDR3 stops, the reference TRBV19 and TRBJ1-1 genes take over; the full variable domain is DGGITQSPKYLFRKEGQNVTLSCEQNLNHDAMYWYRQDPGQGLRLIYYSQIVNDFQKGDIAEGYSVSREKKESFPLTVTSAQKNPTAFYLCASSIQGGTEAFFGQGTRLTVV.